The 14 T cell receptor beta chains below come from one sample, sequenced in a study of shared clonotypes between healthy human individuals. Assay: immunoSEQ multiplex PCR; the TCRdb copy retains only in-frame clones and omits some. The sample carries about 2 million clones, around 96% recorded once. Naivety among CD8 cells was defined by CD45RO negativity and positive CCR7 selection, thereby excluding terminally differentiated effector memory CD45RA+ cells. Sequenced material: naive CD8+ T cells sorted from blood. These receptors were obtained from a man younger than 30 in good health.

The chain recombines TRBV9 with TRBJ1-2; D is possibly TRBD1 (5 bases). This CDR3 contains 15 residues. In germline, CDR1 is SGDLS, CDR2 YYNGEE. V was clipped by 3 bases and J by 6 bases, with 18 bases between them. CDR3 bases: TGTGCCAGCAGCGCCGAACAGGTGCCCAACGATGGCTACACCTTC. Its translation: CASSAEQVPNDGYTF.

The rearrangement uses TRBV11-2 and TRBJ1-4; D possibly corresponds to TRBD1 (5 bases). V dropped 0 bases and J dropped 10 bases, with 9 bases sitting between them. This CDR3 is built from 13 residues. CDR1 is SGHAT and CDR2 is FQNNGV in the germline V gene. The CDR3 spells CASSLDLRGKLFF. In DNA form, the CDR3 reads TGTGCCAGCAGCTTAGATCTAAGGGGAAAACTGTTTTTT.

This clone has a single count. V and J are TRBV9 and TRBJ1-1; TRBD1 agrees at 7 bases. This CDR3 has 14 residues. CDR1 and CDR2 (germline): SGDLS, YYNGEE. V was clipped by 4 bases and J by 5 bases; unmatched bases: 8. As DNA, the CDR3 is TGTGCCAGCAGCAGATGGACAGGTTCTACTGAAGCTTTCTTT. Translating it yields CASSRWTGSTEAFF.

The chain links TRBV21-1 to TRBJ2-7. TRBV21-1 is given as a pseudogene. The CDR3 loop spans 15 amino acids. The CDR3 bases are TGTGCCAGCAGCAAATGTAAGGGCGGTTCCTACGAGCAGTACTTC. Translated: CASSKCKGGSYEQYF.

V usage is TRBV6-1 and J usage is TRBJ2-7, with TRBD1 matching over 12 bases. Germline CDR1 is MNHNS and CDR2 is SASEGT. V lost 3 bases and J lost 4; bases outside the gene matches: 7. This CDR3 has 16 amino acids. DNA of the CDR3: TGTGCCAGCAGTGAGAGGGACAGGGGGCTTGGATACGAGCAGTACTTC. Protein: CASSERDRGLGYEQYF.

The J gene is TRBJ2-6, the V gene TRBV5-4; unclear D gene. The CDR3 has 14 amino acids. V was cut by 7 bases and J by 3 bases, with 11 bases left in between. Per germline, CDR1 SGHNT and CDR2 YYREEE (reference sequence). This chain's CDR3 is CASLLSGGANVLTF. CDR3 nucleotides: TGTGCCAGCCTTCTCTCTGGTGGGGCCAACGTCCTGACTTTC.

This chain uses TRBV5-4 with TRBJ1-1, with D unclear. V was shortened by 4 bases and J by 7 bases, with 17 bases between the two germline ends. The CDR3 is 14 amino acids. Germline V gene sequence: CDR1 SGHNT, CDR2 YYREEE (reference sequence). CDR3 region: CASSPDSSLSEAFF. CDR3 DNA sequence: TGTGCCAGCAGCCCTGACTCATCTCTTAGTGAAGCTTTCTTT.

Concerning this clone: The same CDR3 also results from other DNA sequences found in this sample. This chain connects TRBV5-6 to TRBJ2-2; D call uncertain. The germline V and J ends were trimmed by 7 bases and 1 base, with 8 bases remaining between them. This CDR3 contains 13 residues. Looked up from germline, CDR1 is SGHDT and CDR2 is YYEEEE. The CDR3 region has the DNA TGTGCCAGCCGCAGGTGGAACACCGGGGAGCTGTTTTTT. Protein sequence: CASRRWNTGELFF.

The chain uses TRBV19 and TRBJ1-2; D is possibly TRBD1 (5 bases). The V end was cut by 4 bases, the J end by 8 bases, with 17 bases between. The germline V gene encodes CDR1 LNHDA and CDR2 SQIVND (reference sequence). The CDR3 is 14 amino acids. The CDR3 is CASSTGTLLRGYTF. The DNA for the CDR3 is TGTGCCAGTAGTACCGGGACCCTACTTAGGGGCTACACCTTC.

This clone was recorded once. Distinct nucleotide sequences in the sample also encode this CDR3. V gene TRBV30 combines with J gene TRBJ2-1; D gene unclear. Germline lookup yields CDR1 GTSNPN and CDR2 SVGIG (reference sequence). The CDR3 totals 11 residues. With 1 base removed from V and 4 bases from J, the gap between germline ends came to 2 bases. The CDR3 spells CAWSGYNEQFF. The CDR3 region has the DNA TGTGCCTGGAGTGGGTACAATGAGCAGTTCTTC.

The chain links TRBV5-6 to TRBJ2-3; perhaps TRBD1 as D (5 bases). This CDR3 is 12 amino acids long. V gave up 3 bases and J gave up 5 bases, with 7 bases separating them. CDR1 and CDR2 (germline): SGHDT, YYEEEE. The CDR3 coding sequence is TGTGCCAGCAGCTATCAGGGAGATACGCAGTATTTT. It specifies CASSYQGDTQYF.

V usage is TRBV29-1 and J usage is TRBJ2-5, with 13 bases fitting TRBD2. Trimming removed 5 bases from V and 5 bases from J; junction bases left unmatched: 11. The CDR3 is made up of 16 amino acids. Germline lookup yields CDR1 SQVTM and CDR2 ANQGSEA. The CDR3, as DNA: TGCAGCGTTCTCGGACTAGCGGGAGTCTGGGGGGAGACCCAGTACTTC. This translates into CSVLGLAGVWGETQYF.

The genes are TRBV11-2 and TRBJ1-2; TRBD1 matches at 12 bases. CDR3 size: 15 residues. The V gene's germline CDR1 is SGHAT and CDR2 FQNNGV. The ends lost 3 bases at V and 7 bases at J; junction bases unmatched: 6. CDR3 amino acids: CASSFMGTGGLGYTF. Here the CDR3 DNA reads TGTGCCAGCAGCTTTATGGGGACAGGGGGCCTTGGCTACACCTTC.

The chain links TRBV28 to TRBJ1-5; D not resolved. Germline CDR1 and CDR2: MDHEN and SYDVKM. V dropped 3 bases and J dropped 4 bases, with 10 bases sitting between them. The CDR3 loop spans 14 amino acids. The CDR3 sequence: CASSLGTANQPQHF. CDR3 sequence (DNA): TGTGCCAGCAGTTTGGGTACAGCAAATCAGCCCCAGCATTTT.